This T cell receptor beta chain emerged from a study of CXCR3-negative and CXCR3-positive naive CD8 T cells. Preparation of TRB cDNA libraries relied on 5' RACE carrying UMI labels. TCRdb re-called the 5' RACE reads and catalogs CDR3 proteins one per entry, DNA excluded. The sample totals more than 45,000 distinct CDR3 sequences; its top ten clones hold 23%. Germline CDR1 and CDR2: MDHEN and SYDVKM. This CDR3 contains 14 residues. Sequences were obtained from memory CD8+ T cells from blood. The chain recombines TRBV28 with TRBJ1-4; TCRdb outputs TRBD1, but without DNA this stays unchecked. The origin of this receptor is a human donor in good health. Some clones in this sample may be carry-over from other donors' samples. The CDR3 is CASSPGALNEKLFF.